This TCR beta chain was profiled in a study of sequential checkpoint blockade in melanoma. Study as a whole: Arm A got nivolumab then ipilimumab; arm B the reverse, 1:1. After both sequences, patients received maintenance nivolumab. About two dozen patients had matched tumor biopsies before treatment and at week 13 after nivolumab or ipilimumab alone. Notes on the study in general: Response in arm A was associated with pretreatment TIL clonality.

Measured with immunoSEQ multiplex PCR; TCRdb has only the in-frame clones, and not every one. The data show 20,000 to 25,000 clones, around 30% seen once. Concerning this clone itself: What it binds is unknown.

The treatment here: randomized to nivolumab then ipilimumab (arm A) or the reverse (arm B). The CDR3 is 16 amino acids. Germline loops: CDR1 LNHDA, CDR2 SQIVND (reference sequence). V dropped 6 bases and J dropped 0; count of bases not matched to a gene: 5. The rearrangement links TRBV19 to TRBJ1-3, with 10 bases lining up with TRBD1. The receptor comes from a human donor with melanoma. The input for sequencing was tumor tissue (inferred from file names), taken from a patient given nivolumab and ipilimumab in sequence. CDR3 in amino acids: CASRTGGRDSGNTIYF. The CDR3 DNA follows: TGTGCCAGTAGGACAGGGGGCCGCGACTCTGGAAACACCATATATTTT.